This paragraph reports one TCR beta chain. The antigen is not known. This table comes from immunoSEQ multiplex PCR, and its TCRdb copy is limited to in-frame clones, with some not included. The sample has 150,000 to 200,000 clones; roughly 92% are singletons. This sample stems from a study of T cell responses to AZD1222 COVID-19 vaccine. Study results and limitations: Among spike-specific TCRs, nearly half reportedly target unmutated variant regions. Among those given AZD1222, only five or six were seropositive at baseline.

V trimming: 3 bases; J trimming: 0 bases; junction bases outside the gene matches: 5. The germline gives CDR1 LGHDT, CDR2 YNNKEL (reference sequence). The CDR3 has 16 amino acids. The chain has TRBV3-1 (or the pseudogene TRBV3-2) and TRBJ2-7; 10 bases agree with TRBD2. The sequence was obtained from an adult in good health. Sequenced material: peripheral blood, taken on day 0 of AZD1222 vaccination. CDR3 residues: CASSHTGTSVSYEQYF. The CDR3 bases are TGTGCCAGCAGCCACACCGGGACTAGCGTCTCCTACGAGCAGTACTTC.